This T cell receptor beta chain comes out of a study of blood T cell repertoires in COVID-19. There are 15 residues in the CDR3. V lost 3 bases and J lost 5; bases outside the gene matches: 7. Looked up from germline, CDR1 is SGHNT and CDR2 is YYREEE (reference sequence). Per the original data handling: Amplified reference gene primers provided the basis for estimating nucleated cell counts. Assay: immunoSEQ multiplex PCR; the TCRdb copy retains only in-frame clones and omits some. That table is the source of V, J and clone size, and D and trimming were worked out from the DNA. The sample contains about 110,000 clones, roughly nine tenths of which appear only once.

Sequences were obtained from peripheral blood. The chain carries TRBV5-4 and TRBJ2-2; TRBD1 aligns across 7 bases. The TCR originated in a man in his forties with active or convalescent COVID-19. The CDR3 nucleotides are TGTGCCAGCAGCTCGAACAGGGGTAGTACCGGGGAGCTGTTTTTT. This codes for CASSSNRGSTGELFF.